These 20 T cell receptor beta chains were sequenced from one sample in a study of spatial heterogeneity in lung cancer. Stated time point: sample taken at primary tumor resection. Whole RNA obtained from tumor, nontumor lung or frozen PBMC underwent sequencing without sorting. From the 5' RACE reads, TCRdb called clonotypes with MiXCR, one entry per CDR3 protein. Of 90,000 or so distinct CDR3 sequences listed, roughly 8.7% are singletons. This specimen was PBMCs, taken at surgery. The receptors originated from a male donor with early-stage non-small cell lung cancer.

This clonotype occurred once. V is TRBV5-1 and J is TRBJ2-7; TRBD1 agrees at 8 bases. V shed 0 bases and J 4 bases; nucleotides not matched to a gene: 9. This CDR3 has 16 residues. Germline V gene data show CDR1 as SGHRS and CDR2 as YFSETQ. In DNA form, the CDR3 reads TGCGCCAGCAGCTTGGCCCCAGACAGGGGAGCGTACGAGCAGTACTTC. It yields the protein CASSLAPDRGAYEQYF. The complete variable domain, with remaining parts taken from reference TRBV5-1 and TRBJ2-7, reads KAGVTQTPRYLIKTRGQQVTLSCSPISGHRSVSWYQQTPGQGLQFLFEYFSETQRNKGNFPGRFSGRQFSNSRSEMNVSTLELGDSALYLCASSLAPDRGAYEQYFGPGTRLTVT.

This clonotype was observed a few times. The chain combines TRBV5-1 with TRBJ2-3, with 10 bases matching TRBD1. Germline CDR1 is SGHRS and CDR2 is YFSETQ. The CDR3 sequence is 16 residues long. Trimming cost V 2 bases and J 1 base; bases outside gene matches: 4. The CDR3 coding sequence is TGCGCCAGCAGCTTAACCGGGACAGGGGGCACAGATACGCAGTATTTT. Protein sequence: CASSLTGTGGTDTQYF.

In regard to this clonotype: A read error may produce the germline difference seen at one junction end. The chain recombines TRBV7-2 with TRBJ2-7, with TRBD1 matching over 8 bases. CDR1 SGHTA and CDR2 FQGNSA come from the germline V gene. The CDR3 is 13 amino acids. The CDR3 DNA sequence: TGTGCCGGCAGCTCGCAGGGGGCATACGAGCAGTACTTC. Protein: CAGSSQGAYEQYF.

This clonotype has ten or more counts. The chain is built from TRBV29-1 and TRBJ2-2; 8 nucleotides match TRBD1. Losses at the gene ends were 6 bases for V and 1 base for J; bases not matched to a gene: 4. CDR1 is SQVTM, CDR2 ANQGSEA, per germline. This CDR3 comprises 14 residues. CDR3 bases: TGCAGCGTGTGGGGGACAGGGAACACCGGGGAGCTGTTTTTT. The encoded protein is CSVWGTGNTGELFF.

This rearrangement joins TRBV27 to TRBJ2-3, with D possibly matching TRBD2 (5 bases). From germline, CDR1 is MNHEY and CDR2 SMNVEV (reference sequence). The CDR3 spans 16 residues. The germline V and J ends were trimmed by 0 bases and 6 bases, with 16 bases remaining between them. The CDR3 reads CASSLSTGTIADTQYF. CDR3 DNA sequence: TGTGCCAGCAGTTTATCGACGGGAACAATCGCTGATACGCAGTATTTT.

At least ten counts were recorded for this clonotype. The V gene is TRBV5-1, the J gene TRBJ2-1; 7 bases fit TRBD1. This CDR3 comprises 15 residues. V shed 4 bases and J 1 base; nucleotides not matched to a gene: 5. The germline V gene has CDR1 SGHRS and CDR2 YFSETQ. CDR3: CASSRDSPSYNEQFF. The CDR3 region has the DNA TGCGCCAGCAGCCGGGACAGTCCTTCCTACAATGAGCAGTTCTTC.

At least ten counts were recorded for this clonotype. The chain is built from TRBV28 and TRBJ1-5; perhaps TRBD1 as D (5 bases). The CDR3 loop spans 12 amino acids. Germline V gene lookup returns CDR1 MDHEN and CDR2 SYDVKM. The V end lost 3 bases, the J end lost 9 bases, and 9 bases lay between the germline ends. In DNA form, the CDR3 reads TGTGCCAGCAGTTTGGCAGACAGGCCCCAGCATTTT. As protein: CASSLADRPQHF.

The rearrangement uses TRBV29-1 and TRBJ1-2, with D maybe TRBD1 (5 bases). The CDR3 runs to 13 residues. Trimming cost V 8 bases and J 4 bases, with 17 bases left between them. Looked up from germline, CDR1 is SQVTM and CDR2 is ANQGSEA. Here the CDR3 DNA reads TGCAGCTCGCTAGACAGCAGCAGCTATGGCTACACCTTC. Translation: CSSLDSSSYGYTF.

In its sample, this clonotype was seen a few times. V gene TRBV7-2 combines with J gene TRBJ2-5; tentatively, D is TRBD1 or TRBD2 (5 bases each). This CDR3 has 13 amino acids. V lost 7 bases and J lost 2, with 11 bases in between. Germline values: CDR1 SGHTA, CDR2 FQGNSA. CDR3 in DNA: TGTGCCAGCAAACGAGGGGTTCAAGAGACCCAGTACTTC. It codes for CASKRGVQETQYF.

The CDR3 coding sequence is TGTGCCAGCAGTTTCATCACAGGGAGTGAGACCCAGTACTTC. Translated: CASSFITGSETQYF. The chain is built from TRBV28 and TRBJ2-5; D might be TRBD1 (6 bases). Germline V gene lookup returns CDR1 MDHEN and CDR2 SYDVKM. This CDR3 has 14 amino acids. The V gene lost 3 bases and the J gene lost 5 bases, with 13 bases spanning the gap.

The chain has TRBV28 and TRBJ2-7, with 10 bases lining up with TRBD2. CDR1 MDHEN and CDR2 SYDVKM come from the germline V gene. The CDR3 runs to 16 residues. The V gene end was trimmed by 3 bases and the J gene end by 2 bases; junction bases not matched to a gene: 7. The CDR3 DNA is TGTGCCAGCAGTTTCACCATAGCGGGAGGACCCTACGAGCAGTACTTC. Protein sequence: CASSFTIAGGPYEQYF.

V gene TRBV28 combines with J gene TRBJ2-1, with a tentative D call TRBD1 (6 bases). The V end was cut by 2 bases, the J end by 8 bases, with 16 bases between. This CDR3 comprises 15 residues. CDR1 and CDR2 (germline): MDHEN, SYDVKM. CDR3 nucleotides: TGTGCCAGCAGTTTACCCCTCCAACAGGGCTATGAGCAGTTCTTC. This encodes CASSLPLQQGYEQFF.

In this sample, this clonotype turned up once. This chain links TRBV28 with TRBJ2-5; D remains unclear. V gave up 5 bases and J gave up 5 bases, with 9 bases separating them. The CDR3 contains 12 residues. CDR1 MDHEN and CDR2 SYDVKM come from the germline V gene. The CDR3 reads CASSGSLETQYF. The CDR3 DNA reads as TGTGCCAGCAGTGGAAGTTTGGAGACCCAGTACTTC.

In this sample, this clonotype turned up a few times. The genes are TRBV7-2 and TRBJ1-6; unclear D gene. Germline lookup yields CDR1 SGHTA and CDR2 FQGNSA. Between the trimmed V and J ends, which lost 4 bases and 6 bases, there was a span of 16 bases. This CDR3 has 16 residues. The CDR3 DNA sequence: TGTGCCAGCAGCTCGATTGGACGGCAAACTAATTCACCCCTCCACTTT. It encodes CASSSIGRQTNSPLHF.

This clonotype was found many times. V is TRBV7-3 and J is TRBJ1-3; D ambiguous. Germline CDR1 reads SGHTA; CDR2 reads FQGTGA. CDR3 length: 13 amino acids. Trimming removed 4 bases from V and 2 bases from J, with 6 bases in between. The CDR3 DNA follows: TGTGCCAGCAGCTCAGTGACTGGAAACACCATATATTTT. It specifies CASSSVTGNTIYF.

The sample holds a few counts of this clonotype. The CDR3: CASSLQGTQYF. The CDR3 coding sequence is TGTGCCAGCAGTCTCCAGGGGACCCAGTACTTC. This chain links TRBV12-3 or TRBV12-4 with TRBJ2-5; D is possibly TRBD1 (5 bases). Trimming shortened V by 5 bases and J by 7 bases, and 8 bases separated the two germline ends. This CDR3 spans 11 amino acids.

There are many counts of this clonotype. This rearrangement joins TRBV11-2 to TRBJ2-5, with D possibly being TRBD2 (6 bases). The CDR3 length is 14 residues. Germline CDR1 SGHAT, CDR2 FQNNGV. V dropped 1 base and J dropped 4 bases, with 10 bases sitting between them. CDR3 residues: CASSLGLVRETQYF. The CDR3 DNA follows: TGTGCCAGCAGCTTAGGACTAGTACGAGAGACCCAGTACTTC.

This clonotype was detected only a few times. CDR3 sequence reads: CSGTGTLQETQYF. Here the CDR3 DNA reads TGCAGCGGAACCGGGACACTCCAAGAGACCCAGTACTTC. The chain employs TRBV29-1 and TRBJ2-5; D perhaps matches TRBD1 (6 bases). This CDR3 has 13 amino acids. V was trimmed by 7 bases and J by 1 base, leaving 13 bases between them. Looked up from germline, CDR1 is SQVTM and CDR2 is ANQGSEA.

This clonotype came up many times. The gene calls are TRBV10-3 and TRBJ2-7; D is unresolved. The CDR3 runs to 8 residues. CDR1 is ENHRY, CDR2 SYGVKD, per germline. V lost 2 bases and J 10 bases, leaving 0 bases between the germline ends. In nucleotides, the CDR3 is TGTGCCATCAGTGAGCAGTACTTC. It is translated as CAISEQYF.

At least ten counts were recorded for this clonotype. CDR3 residues: CSVVGGYGYTF. The CDR3 DNA reads as TGCAGCGTTGTAGGGGGATATGGCTACACCTTC. This sequence joins TRBV29-1 and TRBJ1-2; D perhaps matches TRBD1 (6 bases). Germline V gene sequence: CDR1 SQVTM, CDR2 ANQGSEA. The CDR3 spans 11 residues. V gave up 4 bases and J gave up 5 bases, with 8 bases separating them.